A single count supports the clone carrying this T cell receptor (beta chain). The germline V gene has CDR1 MNHEY and CDR2 SMNVEV (reference sequence). V dropped 2 bases and J dropped 4; count of bases not matched to a gene: 0. CDR3 length: 14 residues. This entry comes from a study of OX40 agonist ivuxolimab in advanced cancers. The sampling schedule covered blood at baseline, cycle 4 day 1, and cycle 7 day 1. Assay used: immunoSEQ multiplex PCR; TCRdb lists only in-frame clones, some missing. The sample has approximately 19,000 clones; around 90% are singletons. Specimen: CD4+ or CD8+ T cells sorted from blood, collected in a trial of the OX40 agonist ivuxolimab. This receptor was identified in an adult with an advanced solid tumor such as melanoma, head and neck, liver or kidney cancer. The chain uses TRBV27 and TRBJ2-1; TRBD2 matches 9 bases. This CDR3 reads CASSLLAGYNEQFF. In DNA form, the CDR3 reads TGTGCCAGCAGTTTACTAGCGGGGTACAATGAGCAGTTCTTC.